This T cell receptor beta chain stems from a study of glioma-infiltrating T cells. Germline CDR1 and CDR2: LNHDA and SQIVND (reference sequence). Trimming removed 5 bases from V and 2 bases from J, with 12 bases in between. CDR3 length: 14 amino acids. Amplification of TCR alpha and beta CDR3 regions from RNA used iRepertoire nested multiplex PCR. TCRdb re-called the multiplex PCR reads through MiXCR, storing one row per CDR3 protein. The profile shows some 110,000 distinct CDR3 sequences, roughly 23% of them singletons. This clonotype has more than one count but fewer than ten. The J gene is TRBJ2-5, the V gene TRBV19; a possible D gene is TRBD1 (5 bases). This clonotype originated in a human donor with low-grade glioma or glioblastoma, undergoing nonglioma brain surgery, or in good health (not recorded which). The specimen was glioma tissue, nonneoplastic brain tissue, or PBMCs (not recorded which). The CDR3: CASSVTGVQETQYF. The CDR3 region has the DNA TGTGCCAGTAGTGTTACAGGAGTTCAAGAGACCCAGTACTTC.